This entry describes one TCR beta chain. Compared with germline, one end of the junction differs, possibly owing to a read error. CDR1 is SGHTA and CDR2 is FQGNSA in the germline V gene. This CDR3 comprises 12 residues. Source study methods: By means of reference gene primer amplification, nucleated cell counts were estimated. Produced via immunoSEQ multiplex PCR; TCRdb's table is partial and in-frame only. That table furnishes V, J and clone size, whereas the DNA furnished D and trimming. The sample lists about 150,000 clones, about 88% occurring once. Those enrolled in Seattle joined during active infection and were followed longitudinally afterward. This sample was included in a study of blood T cell repertoires in COVID-19. Study overall: COVID-19 samples from acute and convalescent phases originated in the United States, Italy and Spain.

The sample consisted of peripheral blood. This sequence originates from a human donor with COVID-19, enrolled during active disease. The donor label of this sample is uncertain. The chain has TRBV7-2 and TRBJ1-2; D might be TRBD1 (5 bases). Here the CDR3 reads CAGRDLSYGYTF. The CDR3 DNA reads as TGTGCCGGCAGGGACTTAAGCTATGGCTACACCTTC.